The clone carrying this T cell receptor (beta chain) was seen only a few times. The data originate from a study of blood T cell repertoires in COVID-19. Profiled with immunoSEQ multiplex PCR; TCRdb holds only in-frame clones, not every one. The sample includes fewer than 200,000 clones, about 83% of them seen just once. Germline V gene sequence: CDR1 MNHEY, CDR2 SVGAGI. Between the trimmed V and J ends, which lost 0 bases and 4 bases, there was a span of 9 bases. CDR3 length: 14 residues. The gene calls are TRBV6-5 and TRBJ1-2; D is uncertain. The sample taken for sequencing was PBMCs or T cells enriched from blood (not recorded which). The source is a woman aged 25 to 39 who had been exposed to COVID-19. CDR3 DNA sequence: TGTGCCAGCAGTTACTCTGCTAGAACCTATGGCTACACCTTC. Protein: CASSYSARTYGYTF.